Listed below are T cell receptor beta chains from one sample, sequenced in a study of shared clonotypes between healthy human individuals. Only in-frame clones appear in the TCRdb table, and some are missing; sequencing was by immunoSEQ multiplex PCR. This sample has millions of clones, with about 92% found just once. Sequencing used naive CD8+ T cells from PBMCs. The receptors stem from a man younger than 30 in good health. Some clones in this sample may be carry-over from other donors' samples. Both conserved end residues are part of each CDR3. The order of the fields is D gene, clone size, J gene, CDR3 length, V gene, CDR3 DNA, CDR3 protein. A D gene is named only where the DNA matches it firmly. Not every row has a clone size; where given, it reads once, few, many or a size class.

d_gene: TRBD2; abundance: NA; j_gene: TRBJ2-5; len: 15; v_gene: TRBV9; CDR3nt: TGTGCCAGCAGCACCCGACTAGCGGGAGGAGAGACCCAGTACTTC; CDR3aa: CASSTRLAGGETQYF
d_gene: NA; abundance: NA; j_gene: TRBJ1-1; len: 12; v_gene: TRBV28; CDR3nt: TGTGCCAGCAGTTTTGTGAACACTGAAGCTTTCTTT; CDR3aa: CASSFVNTEAFF
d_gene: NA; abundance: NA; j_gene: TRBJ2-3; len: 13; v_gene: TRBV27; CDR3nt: TGTGCCAGCAGTTTACGGCCGGCAGATACGCAGTATTTT; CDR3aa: CASSLRPADTQYF
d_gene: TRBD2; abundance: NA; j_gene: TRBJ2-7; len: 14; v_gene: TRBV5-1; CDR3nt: TGCGCCAGCAGCTTGGCCGGGGGGGCCTACGAGCAGTACTTC; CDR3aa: CASSLAGGAYEQYF
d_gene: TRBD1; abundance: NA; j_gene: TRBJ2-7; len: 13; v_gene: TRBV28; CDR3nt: TGTGCCAGCAGGGACAGGGGCCCCTACGAGCAGTACTTC; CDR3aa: CASRDRGPYEQYF
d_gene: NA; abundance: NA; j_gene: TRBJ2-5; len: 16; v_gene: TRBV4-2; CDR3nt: TGTGCCAGCAGCCAAGAATACCGGGGTCGACAAGAGACCCAGTACTTC; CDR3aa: CASSQEYRGRQETQYF
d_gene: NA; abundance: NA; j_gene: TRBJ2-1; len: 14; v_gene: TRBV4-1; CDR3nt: TGCGCCAGCAGCCAAGATCGGACTAACAATGAGCAGTTCTTC; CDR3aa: CASSQDRTNNEQFF
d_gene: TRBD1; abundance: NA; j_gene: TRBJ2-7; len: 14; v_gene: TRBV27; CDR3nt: TGTGCCAGCAGTTTTAATCCAGGGGGAAGCGAGCAGTACTTC; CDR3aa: CASSFNPGGSEQYF
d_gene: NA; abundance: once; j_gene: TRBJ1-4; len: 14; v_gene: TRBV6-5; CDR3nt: TGTGCCAGCAGTTACCGTGGGACTAATGAAAAACTGTTTTTT; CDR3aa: CASSYRGTNEKLFF
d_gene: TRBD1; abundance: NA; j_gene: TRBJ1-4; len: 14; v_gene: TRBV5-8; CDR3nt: TGTGCCAGCAGCTTGGGACAGGGGTGGGAAAAACTGTTTTTT; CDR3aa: CASSLGQGWEKLFF
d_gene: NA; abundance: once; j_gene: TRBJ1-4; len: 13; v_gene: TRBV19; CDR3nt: TGTGCCAGTACTCCGACTGAGAATGAAAAACTGTTTTTT; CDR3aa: CASTPTENEKLFF
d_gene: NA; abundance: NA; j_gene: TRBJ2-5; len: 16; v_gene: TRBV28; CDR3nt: TGTGCCAGCAGTCACGACCGATCCAGGTGGGGAGAGACCCAGTACTTC; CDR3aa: CASSHDRSRWGETQYF
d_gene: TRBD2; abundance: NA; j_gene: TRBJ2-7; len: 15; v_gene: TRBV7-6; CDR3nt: TGTGCCAGCAGCTTAGGCGGGAGGGCCCCGTTCGAGCAGTACTTC; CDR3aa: CASSLGGRAPFEQYF
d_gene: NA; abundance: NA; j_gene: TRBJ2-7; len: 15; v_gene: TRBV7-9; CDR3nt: TGTGCCAGCAGCTCCCATGGATCAAACTCCTACGAGCAGTACTTC; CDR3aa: CASSSHGSNSYEQYF
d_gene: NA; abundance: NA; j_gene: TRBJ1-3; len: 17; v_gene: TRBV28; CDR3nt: TGTGCCAGCAGTCCAAGGTCAGAATCGTTCTGGGGGAACACCATATATTTT; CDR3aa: CASSPRSESFWGNTIYF
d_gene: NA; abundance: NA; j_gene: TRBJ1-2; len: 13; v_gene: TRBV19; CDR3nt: TGTGCCAGTAGTGTAGGCCCAGCAGATGGCTACACCTTC; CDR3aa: CASSVGPADGYTF
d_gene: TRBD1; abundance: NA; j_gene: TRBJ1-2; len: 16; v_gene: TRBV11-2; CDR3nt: TGTGCCAGCAGCTTAGTTGGGACAGACGGAAACTATGGCTACACCTTC; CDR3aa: CASSLVGTDGNYGYTF
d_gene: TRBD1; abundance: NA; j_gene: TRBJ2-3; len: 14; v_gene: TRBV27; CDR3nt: TGTGCCAGCACTACGACAGGGGCCACAGATACGCAGTATTTT; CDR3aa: CASTTTGATDTQYF
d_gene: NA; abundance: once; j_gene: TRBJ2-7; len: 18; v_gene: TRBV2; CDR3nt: TGTGCCAGCAGTGAAGCCGTGCGTCGAAATCGGCGGAGCGACGAGCAGTACTTC; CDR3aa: CASSEAVRRNRRSDEQYF
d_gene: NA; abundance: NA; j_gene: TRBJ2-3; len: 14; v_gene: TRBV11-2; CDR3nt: TGTGCCAGCAGCTTAAGCAGGGTACCAGATACGCAGTATTTT; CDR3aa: CASSLSRVPDTQYF
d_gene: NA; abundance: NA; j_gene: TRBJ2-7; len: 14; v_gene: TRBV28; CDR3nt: TGTGCCAGCACTTGGGCGGACAGATCCTACGAGCAGTACTTC; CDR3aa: CASTWADRSYEQYF
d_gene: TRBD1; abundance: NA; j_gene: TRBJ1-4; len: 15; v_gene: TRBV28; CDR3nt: TGTGCCAGCACCACACCGGACAGGGGTAATGAAAAACTGTTTTTT; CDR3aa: CASTTPDRGNEKLFF
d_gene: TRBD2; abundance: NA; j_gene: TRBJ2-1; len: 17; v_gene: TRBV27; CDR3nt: TGTGCCAGCAGTCCAAATCAGCGGGAGAGCTCCTACAATGAGCAGTTCTTC; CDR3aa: CASSPNQRESSYNEQFF
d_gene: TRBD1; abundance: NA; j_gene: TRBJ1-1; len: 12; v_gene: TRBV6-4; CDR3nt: TGTGCCAGTCGGGACAGGGGGTCCGAAGCTTTCTTT; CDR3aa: CASRDRGSEAFF
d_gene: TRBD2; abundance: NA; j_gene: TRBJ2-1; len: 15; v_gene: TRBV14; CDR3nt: TGTGCCAGCAGCCTCCTAGCGGGAGTTTTCGATGAGCAGTTCTTC; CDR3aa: CASSLLAGVFDEQFF
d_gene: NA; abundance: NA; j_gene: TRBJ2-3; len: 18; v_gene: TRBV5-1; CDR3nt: TGCGCCAGCAGCTTGGGGCAGTCCTATACCCCCTGGGCAGATACGCAGTATTTT; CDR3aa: CASSLGQSYTPWADTQYF
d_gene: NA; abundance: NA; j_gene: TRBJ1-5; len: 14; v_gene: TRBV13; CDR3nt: TGTGCCAGCAGCGTGGGGGGGGCCGGGCAGCCCCAGCATTTT; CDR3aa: CASSVGGAGQPQHF
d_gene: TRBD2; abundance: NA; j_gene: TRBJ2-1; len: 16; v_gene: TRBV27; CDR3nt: TGTGCCAGCAGTCCCCGTCGAGCGGGAGGGCTGAATGAGCAGTTCTTC; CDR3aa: CASSPRRAGGLNEQFF
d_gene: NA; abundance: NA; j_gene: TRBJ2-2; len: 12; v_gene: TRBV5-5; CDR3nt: TGTGCCAGCAGCTTTGGGGTAGGGGAGCTGTTTTTT; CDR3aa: CASSFGVGELFF
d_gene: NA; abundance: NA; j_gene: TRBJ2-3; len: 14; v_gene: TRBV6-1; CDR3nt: TGTGCCAGCAGTGTCCCCTCGCCAACAGATACGCAGTATTTT; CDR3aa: CASSVPSPTDTQYF
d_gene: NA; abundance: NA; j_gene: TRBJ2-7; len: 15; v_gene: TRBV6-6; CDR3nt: TGTGCCAGCAGTCCTCAAGCGGAACACCCCTACGAGCAGTACTTC; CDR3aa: CASSPQAEHPYEQYF
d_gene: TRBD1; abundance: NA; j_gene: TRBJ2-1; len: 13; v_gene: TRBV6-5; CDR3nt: TGTGCCAGCAGTTACAGACAGGGGGATGAGCAGTTCTTC; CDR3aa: CASSYRQGDEQFF
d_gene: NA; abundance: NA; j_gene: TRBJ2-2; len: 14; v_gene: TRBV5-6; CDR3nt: TGTGCCAGCAGCTTTCCCTCAGGAATCGGGGAGCTGTTTTTT; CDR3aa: CASSFPSGIGELFF
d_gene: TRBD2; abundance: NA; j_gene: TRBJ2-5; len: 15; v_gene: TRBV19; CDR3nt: TGTGCCAGTACCCCTGGACTAGCGGGAGGGGAGACCCAGTACTTC; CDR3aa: CASTPGLAGGETQYF
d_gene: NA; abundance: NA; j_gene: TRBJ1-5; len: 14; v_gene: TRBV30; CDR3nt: TGTGCCTGGAGTGTCCAGGGCGGCAATCAGCCCCAGCATTTT; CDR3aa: CAWSVQGGNQPQHF
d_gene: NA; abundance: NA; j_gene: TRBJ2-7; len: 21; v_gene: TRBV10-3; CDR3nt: TGTGCCATCAGTGAGCACGTAGCGGAGGGTGAAGCGACTTATCTCTCCTACGAGCAGTACTTC; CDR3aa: CAISEHVAEGEATYLSYEQYF
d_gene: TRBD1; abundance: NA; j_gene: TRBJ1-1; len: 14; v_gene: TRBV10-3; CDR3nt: TGTGCCATCGGGACAGGGGCGTCGAACACTGAAGCTTTCTTT; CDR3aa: CAIGTGASNTEAFF
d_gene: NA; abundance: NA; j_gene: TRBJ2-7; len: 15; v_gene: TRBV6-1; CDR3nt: TGTGCCAGCAGTGATAGGAGCGGAGTAAACTACGAGCAGTACTTC; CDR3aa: CASSDRSGVNYEQYF
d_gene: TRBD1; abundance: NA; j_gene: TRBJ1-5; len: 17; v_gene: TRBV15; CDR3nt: TGTGCCACCAGCATGGACAGGGAAATATATAGCAATCAGCCCCAGCATTTT; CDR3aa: CATSMDREIYSNQPQHF
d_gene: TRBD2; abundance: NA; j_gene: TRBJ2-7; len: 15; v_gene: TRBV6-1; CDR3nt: TGTGCCAGCAGCCTACTAGCGGACACTTTCTACGAGCAGTACTTC; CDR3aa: CASSLLADTFYEQYF
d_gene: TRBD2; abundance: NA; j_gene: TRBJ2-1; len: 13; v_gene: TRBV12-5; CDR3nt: TGTGCTAGTGGTTTGCTGGGACTAGCGGAGCAGTTCTTC; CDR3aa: CASGLLGLAEQFF
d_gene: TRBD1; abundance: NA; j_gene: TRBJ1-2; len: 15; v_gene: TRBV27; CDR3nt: TGTGCCAGCAGTTTATCTACAGGGGGCGGGAATGGCTACACCTTC; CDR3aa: CASSLSTGGGNGYTF
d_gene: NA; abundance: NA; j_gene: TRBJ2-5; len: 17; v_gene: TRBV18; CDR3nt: TGTGCCAGCTCACCACCGACGGTCAACAGGGCTTGGGAGACCCAGTACTTC; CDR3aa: CASSPPTVNRAWETQYF
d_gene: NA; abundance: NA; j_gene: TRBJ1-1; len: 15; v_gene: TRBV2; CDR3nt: TGTGCCAGCAGTGAACGCGGGCCGGTGAACACTGAAGCTTTCTTT; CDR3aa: CASSERGPVNTEAFF
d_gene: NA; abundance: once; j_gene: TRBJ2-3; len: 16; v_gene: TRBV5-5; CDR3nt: TGTGCCAGCAGCTTTAGTTTGGCCACCAGCACAGATACGCAGTATTTT; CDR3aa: CASSFSLATSTDTQYF
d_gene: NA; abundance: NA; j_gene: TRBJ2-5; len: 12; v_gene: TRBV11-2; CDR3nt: TGTGCCAGCAGCTCGGCCGGGGAGACCCAGTACTTC; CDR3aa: CASSSAGETQYF
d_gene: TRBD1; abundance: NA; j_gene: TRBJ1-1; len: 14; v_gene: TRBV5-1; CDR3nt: TGCGCCAGCAGCCAGGACAGGGGGTACACTGAAGCTTTCTTT; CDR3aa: CASSQDRGYTEAFF
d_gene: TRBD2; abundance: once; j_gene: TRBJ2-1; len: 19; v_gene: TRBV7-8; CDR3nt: TGTGCCAGCAGCCATGAGATCGGGGCTAGCGGCAACTCCTACAATGAGCAGTTCTTC; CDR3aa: CASSHEIGASGNSYNEQFF
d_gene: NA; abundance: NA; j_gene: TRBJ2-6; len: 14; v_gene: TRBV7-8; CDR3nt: TGTGCCAGCAGCTCCTACCGGGGGGCCAACGTCCTGACTTTC; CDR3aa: CASSSYRGANVLTF